This is a list of T cell receptor beta chains from one sample in a study of response to subunit inactivated influenza vaccine. TCRdb reprocessed the RT-PCR reads with MiXCR, giving one entry per CDR3 protein. The repertoire consists of hundreds of thousands of distinct CDR3 sequences, with approximately 7.7% occurring once and the leading ten covering about an eighth. This material consisted of PBMCs from blood, taken around 25 months after vaccination. These receptor sequences come from a man aged 50-75 years who received an inactivated influenza vaccine. The CDR3 runs from the conserved cysteine through the conserved F or W. Fields, in order: J gene, V gene, clone size, D gene, CDR3 protein, CDR3 DNA. D genes are given only for firm matches. Only part of the rows carry a size: once, few, many, or a class if the clone is expanded.

J gene: TRBJ2-7; V gene: TRBV29-1; clone size: .; D gene: TRBD2; CDR3 protein: CSVGTSGASYEQYF; CDR3 DNA: TGCAGCGTGGGGACTAGCGGGGCCTCCTACGAGCAGTACTTC
J gene: TRBJ2-3; V gene: TRBV12-3/TRBV12-4; clone size: few; D gene: .; CDR3 protein: CASSPRTSYPSTDTQYF; CDR3 DNA: TGTGCCAGCAGCCCAAGAACATCTTATCCCAGCACAGATACGCAGTATTTT
J gene: TRBJ2-2; V gene: TRBV20-1; clone size: .; D gene: .; CDR3 protein: CSARDYLNTGELFF; CDR3 DNA: TGCAGTGCTAGGGACTACCTGAACACCGGGGAGCTGTTTTTT
J gene: TRBJ2-5; V gene: TRBV4-2; clone size: .; D gene: TRBD2; CDR3 protein: CASSRETSAYQYF; CDR3 DNA: TGTGCCAGCAGCCGTGAGACTAGCGCTTACCAGTACTTC
J gene: TRBJ2-2; V gene: TRBV12-3/TRBV12-4; clone size: many; D gene: .; CDR3 protein: CASSSDFAGELFF; CDR3 DNA: TGTGCCAGCAGTTCGGACTTTGCCGGGGAGCTGTTTTTT
J gene: TRBJ1-2; V gene: TRBV6-5; clone size: .; D gene: TRBD1; CDR3 protein: CASSYRYTGTAYNYGYTF; CDR3 DNA: TGTGCCAGCAGTTACCGGTACACCGGGACAGCGTATAACTATGGCTACACCTTC
J gene: TRBJ2-3; V gene: TRBV29-1; clone size: .; D gene: TRBD2; CDR3 protein: CSVSLAGGRTDTQYF; CDR3 DNA: TGCAGCGTCTCGTTAGCGGGGGGTCGCACAGATACGCAGTATTTT
J gene: TRBJ2-6; V gene: TRBV12-3/TRBV12-4; clone size: few; D gene: TRBD1; CDR3 protein: CASSITGTVISGANVLTF; CDR3 DNA: TGTGCCAGCAGCATTACCGGGACAGTGATCTCTGGGGCCAACGTCCTGACTTTC
J gene: TRBJ1-1; V gene: TRBV12-3/TRBV12-4; clone size: few; D gene: .; CDR3 protein: CASLVAGWSTEAFF; CDR3 DNA: TGTGCCAGCCTCGTTGCGGGGTGGAGCACTGAAGCTTTCTTT
J gene: TRBJ1-5; V gene: TRBV28; clone size: .; D gene: .; CDR3 protein: CASRSGFQPQHF; CDR3 DNA: TGTGCCAGCAGGTCAGGGTTTCAGCCCCAGCATTTT
J gene: TRBJ2-1; V gene: TRBV20-1; clone size: few; D gene: .; CDR3 protein: CSAYFNEQFF; CDR3 DNA: TGCAGTGCTTACTTCAATGAGCAGTTCTTC
J gene: TRBJ2-5; V gene: TRBV4-2; clone size: .; D gene: TRBD2; CDR3 protein: CASSQGDSGGKETQYF; CDR3 DNA: TGTGCCAGCAGCCAAGGGGATAGCGGGGGGAAAGAGACCCAGTACTTC
J gene: TRBJ2-6; V gene: TRBV7-8; clone size: .; D gene: .; CDR3 protein: CASSLVARLAFASGANVLTF; CDR3 DNA: TGTGCCAGCAGCTTAGTCGCCCGGTTGGCCTTCGCCTCTGGGGCCAACGTCCTGACTTTC
J gene: TRBJ2-1; V gene: TRBV5-6; clone size: .; D gene: .; CDR3 protein: CASSLNENEQFF; CDR3 DNA: TGTGCCAGCAGCTTGAATGAGAATGAGCAGTTCTTC
J gene: TRBJ2-7; V gene: TRBV2; clone size: .; D gene: .; CDR3 protein: CASNAVSSYEQYF; CDR3 DNA: TGTGCCAGCAACGCGGTGAGCTCCTACGAGCAGTACTTC
J gene: TRBJ2-4; V gene: TRBV5-1; clone size: .; D gene: TRBD2; CDR3 protein: CASSLGTSGKGDIQYF; CDR3 DNA: TGCGCCAGCAGCTTAGGGACTAGCGGGAAGGGAGACATTCAGTACTTC
J gene: TRBJ1-5; V gene: TRBV27; clone size: many; D gene: .; CDR3 protein: CASSFRAGANQPQHF; CDR3 DNA: TGTGCCAGCAGTTTTAGGGCAGGGGCCAATCAGCCCCAGCATTTT
J gene: TRBJ2-3; V gene: TRBV9; clone size: .; D gene: TRBD2; CDR3 protein: CASSWGTSGSGGDTQYF; CDR3 DNA: TGTGCCAGCAGCTGGGGGACTAGCGGGAGCGGTGGAGATACGCAGTATTTT
J gene: TRBJ2-2; V gene: TRBV6-5; clone size: many; D gene: .; CDR3 protein: CASSYRGARLTGELFF; CDR3 DNA: TGTGCCAGCAGTTATAGAGGGGCGAGGCTTACCGGGGAGCTGTTTTTT
J gene: TRBJ1-2; V gene: TRBV5-1; clone size: many; D gene: .; CDR3 protein: CASRQGTANYGYTF; CDR3 DNA: TGCGCCAGCAGACAAGGGACGGCTAACTATGGCTACACCTTC
J gene: TRBJ1-2; V gene: TRBV28; clone size: few; D gene: .; CDR3 protein: CASSPYRIGSGYGYTF; CDR3 DNA: TGTGCCAGCAGTCCCTACCGCATCGGGTCGGGTTATGGCTACACCTTC
J gene: TRBJ2-7; V gene: TRBV4-3; clone size: many; D gene: TRBD2; CDR3 protein: CASSQATSVYEQYF; CDR3 DNA: TGCGCCAGCAGCCAAGCGACTAGCGTATACGAGCAGTACTTC
J gene: TRBJ2-7; V gene: TRBV20-1; clone size: few; D gene: .; CDR3 protein: CSASPRAGNSYEQYF; CDR3 DNA: TGCAGTGCTTCTCCTCGCGCGGGGAACTCCTACGAGCAGTACTTC
J gene: TRBJ2-5; V gene: TRBV4-3; clone size: .; D gene: .; CDR3 protein: CASSQDWFSKGTQYF; CDR3 DNA: TGCGCCAGCAGCCAAGATTGGTTCTCGAAAGGGACCCAGTACTTC
J gene: TRBJ2-1; V gene: TRBV15; clone size: many; D gene: .; CDR3 protein: CATSRDPTAIDEQFF; CDR3 DNA: TGTGCCACCAGCAGAGATCCCACAGCGATCGATGAGCAGTTCTTC
J gene: TRBJ2-1; V gene: TRBV4-3; clone size: many; D gene: .; CDR3 protein: CASSQEIPPSEQFF; CDR3 DNA: TGCGCCAGCAGCCAAGAAATACCTCCCAGTGAGCAGTTCTTC
J gene: TRBJ2-1; V gene: TRBV7-2; clone size: many; D gene: .; CDR3 protein: CASSPPLRGLPSDEQFF; CDR3 DNA: TGTGCCAGCAGCCCCCCATTACGGGGGCTTCCATCGGATGAGCAGTTCTTC
J gene: TRBJ2-3; V gene: TRBV10-3; clone size: few; D gene: .; CDR3 protein: CAISVQSTDTQYF; CDR3 DNA: TGTGCCATCAGTGTTCAAAGCACAGATACGCAGTATTTT
J gene: TRBJ2-1; V gene: TRBV11-2; clone size: .; D gene: .; CDR3 protein: CASSPSGHEQFF; CDR3 DNA: TGTGCCAGCAGCCCCTCCGGCCATGAGCAGTTCTTC
J gene: TRBJ1-2; V gene: TRBV5-1; clone size: many; D gene: TRBD1; CDR3 protein: CASSWGQGVWGYTF; CDR3 DNA: TGCGCCAGCAGCTGGGGACAGGGAGTCTGGGGCTACACCTTC